This T cell receptor (beta chain) stems from a study of post-analysis software for immune sequencing data. Study-wide results and caveats: When patients were compared with controls, about five TRBV segments were more frequent, TRBV5-6, TRBV5-1 and TRBV20-1 among them.

Germline CDR1 SQVTM, CDR2 ANQGSEA. The CDR3 is 12 residues long. Trimming took off 4 bases at V and 7 bases at J, with 13 bases between the two ends. Carried by the TCR beta cDNA libraries were unique molecular identifiers. MiXCR, applied by TCRdb to the PCR reads, yields one record per CDR3 protein. Of around 180,000 distinct CDR3 sequences listed, 30% are singletons. This clonotype showed up many times. Its target is not known. The sample consisted of blood. The clonotype comes from a girl between 5 and 17 years old with multiple sclerosis. This sequence joins TRBV29-1 and TRBJ2-5; no firm D call. In DNA form, the CDR3 reads TGCAGCGTTGTAGATTGGTCTCGGACCCAGTACTTC. Translating it yields CSVVDWSRTQYF.